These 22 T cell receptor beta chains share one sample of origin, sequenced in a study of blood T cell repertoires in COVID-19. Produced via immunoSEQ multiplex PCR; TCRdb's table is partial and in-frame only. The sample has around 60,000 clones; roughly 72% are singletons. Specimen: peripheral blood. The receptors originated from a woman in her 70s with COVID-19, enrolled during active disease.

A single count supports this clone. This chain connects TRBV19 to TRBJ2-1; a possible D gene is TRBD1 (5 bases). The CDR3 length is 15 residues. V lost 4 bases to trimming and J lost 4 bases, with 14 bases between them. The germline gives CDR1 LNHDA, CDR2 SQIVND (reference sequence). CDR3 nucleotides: TGTGCCAGTAGTACCCTTGGACATATATACAATGAGCAGTTCTTC. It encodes CASSTLGHIYNEQFF.

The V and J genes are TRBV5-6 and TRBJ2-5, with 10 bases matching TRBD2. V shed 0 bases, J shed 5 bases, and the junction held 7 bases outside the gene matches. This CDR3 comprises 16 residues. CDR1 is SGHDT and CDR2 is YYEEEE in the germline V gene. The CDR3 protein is CASSLGLAGVGETQYF. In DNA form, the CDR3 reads TGTGCCAGCAGCTTGGGCCTAGCGGGAGTCGGGGAGACCCAGTACTTC.

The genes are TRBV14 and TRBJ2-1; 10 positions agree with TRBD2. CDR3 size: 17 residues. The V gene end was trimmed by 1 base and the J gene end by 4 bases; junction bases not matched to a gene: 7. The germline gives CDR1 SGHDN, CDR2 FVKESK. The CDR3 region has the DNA TGTGCCAGCAGCCAAGGGGGGCCAGCGGGAGGGTACAATGAGCAGTTCTTC. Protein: CASSQGGPAGGYNEQFF.

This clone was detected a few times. The CDR3 reads CASSLARGWSGSYNEQFF. The CDR3 DNA reads as TGTGCCAGCAGCTTAGCGCGAGGGTGGTCGGGCTCCTACAATGAGCAGTTCTTC. The chain combines TRBV7-8 with TRBJ2-1; possibly TRBD2 for D (5 bases). CDR1 SGHVS and CDR2 FQNEAQ come from the germline V gene. This CDR3 is 18 amino acids long. V lost 0 bases, J lost 0 bases, and 15 bases lay in between.

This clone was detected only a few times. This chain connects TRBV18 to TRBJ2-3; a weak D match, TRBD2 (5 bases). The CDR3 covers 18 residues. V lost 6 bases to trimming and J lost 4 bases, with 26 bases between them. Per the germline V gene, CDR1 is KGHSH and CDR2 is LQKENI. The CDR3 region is CASSPEVLGGGYADTQYF. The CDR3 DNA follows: TGTGCCAGCTCCCCAGAGGTTTTGGGCGGAGGATACGCAGATACGCAGTATTTT.

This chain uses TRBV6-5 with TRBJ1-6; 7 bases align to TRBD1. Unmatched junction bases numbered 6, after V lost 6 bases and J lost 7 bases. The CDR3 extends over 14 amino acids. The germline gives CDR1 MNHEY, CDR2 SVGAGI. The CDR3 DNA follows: TGTGCCAGCAGCCGAGGGGGCGGGAATTCACCCCTCCACTTT. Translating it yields CASSRGGGNSPLHF.

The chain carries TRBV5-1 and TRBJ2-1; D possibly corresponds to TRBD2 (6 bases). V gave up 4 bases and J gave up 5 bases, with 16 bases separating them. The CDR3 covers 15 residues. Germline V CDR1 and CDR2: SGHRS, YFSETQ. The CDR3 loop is CASSAGPIGNNEQFF. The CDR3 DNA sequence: TGCGCCAGCAGCGCGGGACCCATTGGGAACAATGAGCAGTTCTTC.

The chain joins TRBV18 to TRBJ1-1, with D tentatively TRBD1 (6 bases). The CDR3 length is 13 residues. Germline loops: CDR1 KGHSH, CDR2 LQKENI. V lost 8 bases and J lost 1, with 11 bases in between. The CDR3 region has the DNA TGTGCCAGCAGGGGGTCCACGAACACTGAAGCTTTCTTT. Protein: CASRGSTNTEAFF.

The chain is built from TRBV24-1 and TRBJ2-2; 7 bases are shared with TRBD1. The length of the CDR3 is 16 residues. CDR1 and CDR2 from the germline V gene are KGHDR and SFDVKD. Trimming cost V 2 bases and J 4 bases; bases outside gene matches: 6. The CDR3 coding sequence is TGTGCCACCAGTGATTACAGGGGTTTGAGCACCGGGGAGCTGTTTTTT. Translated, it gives CATSDYRGLSTGELFF.

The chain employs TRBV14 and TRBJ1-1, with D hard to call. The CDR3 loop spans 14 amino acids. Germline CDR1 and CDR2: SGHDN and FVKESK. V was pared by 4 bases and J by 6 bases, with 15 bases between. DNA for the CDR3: TGTGCCAGCAGCCTAGTCTCGGGGATTCCTGAAGCTTTCTTT. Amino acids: CASSLVSGIPEAFF.

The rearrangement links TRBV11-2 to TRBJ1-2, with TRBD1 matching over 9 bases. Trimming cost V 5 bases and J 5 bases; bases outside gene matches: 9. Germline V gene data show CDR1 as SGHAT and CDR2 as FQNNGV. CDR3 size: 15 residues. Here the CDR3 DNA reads TGTGCCAGCAGCCCTCTCGGACAGGGGCAATATGGCTACACCTTC. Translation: CASSPLGQGQYGYTF.

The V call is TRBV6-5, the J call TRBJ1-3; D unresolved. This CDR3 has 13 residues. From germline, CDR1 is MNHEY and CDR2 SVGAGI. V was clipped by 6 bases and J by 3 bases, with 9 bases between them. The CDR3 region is CASRLYNGNTIYF. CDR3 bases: TGTGCCAGCAGGCTCTATAATGGAAACACCATATATTTT.

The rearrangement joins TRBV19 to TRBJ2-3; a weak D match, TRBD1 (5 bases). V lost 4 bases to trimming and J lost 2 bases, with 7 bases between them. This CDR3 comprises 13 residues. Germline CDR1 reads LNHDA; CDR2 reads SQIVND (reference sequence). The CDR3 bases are TGTGCCAGTAGTAAAGGGGACACAGATACGCAGTATTTT. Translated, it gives CASSKGDTDTQYF.

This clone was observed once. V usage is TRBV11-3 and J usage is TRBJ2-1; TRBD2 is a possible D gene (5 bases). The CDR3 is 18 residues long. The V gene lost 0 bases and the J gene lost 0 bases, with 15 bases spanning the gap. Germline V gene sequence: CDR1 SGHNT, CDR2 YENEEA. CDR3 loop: CASSLDLSGFSSYNEQFF. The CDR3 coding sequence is TGTGCCAGCAGCTTAGATCTGAGCGGTTTTAGCTCCTACAATGAGCAGTTCTTC.

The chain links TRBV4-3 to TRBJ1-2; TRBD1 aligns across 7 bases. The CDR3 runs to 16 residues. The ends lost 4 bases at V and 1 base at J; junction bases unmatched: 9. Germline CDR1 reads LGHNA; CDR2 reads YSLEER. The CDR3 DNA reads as TGCGCCAGCAGCCCAACCAGGGGGTCATATAACTATGGCTACACCTTC. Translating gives CASSPTRGSYNYGYTF.

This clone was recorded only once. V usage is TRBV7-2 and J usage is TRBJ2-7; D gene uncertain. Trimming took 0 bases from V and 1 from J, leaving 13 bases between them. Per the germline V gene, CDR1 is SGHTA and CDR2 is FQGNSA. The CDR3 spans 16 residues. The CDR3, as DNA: TGTGCCAGCAGCTTAGCTCCAGATAAGACTTCCTACGAGCAGTACGTC. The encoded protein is CASSLAPDKTSYEQYV.

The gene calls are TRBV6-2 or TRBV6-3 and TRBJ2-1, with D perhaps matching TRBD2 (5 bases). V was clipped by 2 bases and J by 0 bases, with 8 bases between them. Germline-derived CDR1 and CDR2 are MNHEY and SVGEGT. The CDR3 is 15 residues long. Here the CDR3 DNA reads TGTGCCAGCAGTTACACTAGGAGCTCCTACAATGAGCAGTTCTTC. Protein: CASSYTRSSYNEQFF.

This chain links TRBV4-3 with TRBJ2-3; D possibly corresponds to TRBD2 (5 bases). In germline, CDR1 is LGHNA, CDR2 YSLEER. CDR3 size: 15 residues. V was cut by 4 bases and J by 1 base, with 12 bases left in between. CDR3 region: CASSLAAVGTDTQYF. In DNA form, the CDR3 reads TGCGCCAGCAGCCTTGCAGCGGTCGGCACAGATACGCAGTATTTT.

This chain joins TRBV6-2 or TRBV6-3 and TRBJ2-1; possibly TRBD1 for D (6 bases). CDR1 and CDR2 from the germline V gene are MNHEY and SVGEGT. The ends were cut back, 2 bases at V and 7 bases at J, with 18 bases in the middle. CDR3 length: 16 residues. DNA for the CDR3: TGTGCCAGCAGTTACAGGGGGAATACTTTAGGGAATGAGCAGTTCTTC. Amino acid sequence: CASSYRGNTLGNEQFF.

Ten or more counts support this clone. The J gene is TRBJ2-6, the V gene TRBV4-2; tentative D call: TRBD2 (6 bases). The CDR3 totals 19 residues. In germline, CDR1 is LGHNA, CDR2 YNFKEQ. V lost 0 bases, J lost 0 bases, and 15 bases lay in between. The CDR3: CASSQDRGGMGSGANVLTF. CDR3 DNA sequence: TGTGCCAGCAGCCAAGATCGGGGAGGAATGGGCTCTGGGGCCAACGTCCTGACTTTC.

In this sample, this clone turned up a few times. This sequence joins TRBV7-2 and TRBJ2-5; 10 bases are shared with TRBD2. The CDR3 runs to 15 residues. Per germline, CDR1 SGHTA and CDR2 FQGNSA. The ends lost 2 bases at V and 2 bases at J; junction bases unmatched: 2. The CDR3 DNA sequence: TGTGCCAGCAGCTTAACAGCGGGGGGGCAAGAGACCCAGTACTTC. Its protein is CASSLTAGGQETQYF.

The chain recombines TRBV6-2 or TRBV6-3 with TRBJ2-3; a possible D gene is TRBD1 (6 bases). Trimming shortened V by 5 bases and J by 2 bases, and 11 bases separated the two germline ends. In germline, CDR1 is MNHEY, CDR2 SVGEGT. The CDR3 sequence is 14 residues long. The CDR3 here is CASSPRDTTDTQYF. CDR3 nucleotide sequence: TGTGCCAGCAGTCCCCGGGACACCACAGATACGCAGTATTTT.